This T cell receptor beta chain was obtained from a study of beta chain features in type 1 diabetes. Expressed TCRB transcripts were sequenced because the isolated RNA had all been reverse transcribed beforehand. Naive, central memory and regulatory T cell samples produced a mean of roughly 3.5 million reads. Measured with immunoSEQ multiplex PCR; TCRdb has only the in-frame clones, and not every one. This table holds fewer than 25,000 clones, roughly 66% found once. This clone has only a few counts. Its matching antigen is unknown. Whole-study results and caveats: Patients' naive, central memory and regulatory TCRB repertoires appeared more alike than those of healthy donors. A cDNA-based sequencing approach could over-represent cells with high TCR expression. A moderate, significant TCRB CDR3 shortening appeared in type 1 diabetes across four CD4+ subsets.

Unmatched junction bases numbered 7, after V lost 7 bases and J lost 3 bases. The CDR3 sequence is 13 residues long. Germline assignment: CDR1 SQVTM and CDR2 ANQGSEA. The rearrangement joins TRBV29-1 to TRBJ1-2, with TRBD1 identical over 8 bases. The sample comprised Tregs from blood. The origin of this receptor is a man aged 18 to 30 with type 1 diabetes. CDR3 in DNA: TGCAGCGGCTATGGACAGGGCGACTATGGCTACACCTTC. It specifies CSGYGQGDYGYTF.